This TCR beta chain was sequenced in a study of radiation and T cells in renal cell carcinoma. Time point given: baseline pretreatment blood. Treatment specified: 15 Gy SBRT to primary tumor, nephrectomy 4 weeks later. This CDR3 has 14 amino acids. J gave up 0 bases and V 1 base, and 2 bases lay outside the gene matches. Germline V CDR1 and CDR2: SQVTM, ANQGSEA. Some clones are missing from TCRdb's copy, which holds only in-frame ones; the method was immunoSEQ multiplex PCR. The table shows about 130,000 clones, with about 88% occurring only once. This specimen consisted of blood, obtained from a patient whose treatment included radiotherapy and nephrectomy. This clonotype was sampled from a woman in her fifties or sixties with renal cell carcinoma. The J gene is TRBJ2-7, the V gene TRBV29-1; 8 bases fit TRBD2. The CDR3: CSVEAGTSSYEQYF. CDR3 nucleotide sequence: TGCAGCGTTGAAGCCGGGACTAGCTCCTACGAGCAGTACTTC.